This T cell receptor (beta chain) was retrieved from a study of T cell responses to AZD1222 COVID-19 vaccine. In the study overall: Investigators merged groups given second doses at roughly 4 or roughly 12 weeks.

Germline V gene sequence: CDR1 LNHDA, CDR2 SQIVND (reference sequence). The CDR3 extends over 15 amino acids. Trimming removed 0 bases at V and 0 bases at J, with 6 bases between. Overall study results and limits: Baseline antibody screening turned up just a handful of seropositive AZD1222 recipients. The repertoires were collected only after the peak T cell response. The donor cohort was predominantly white British with a female majority, and clonal diversity may have been underestimated.

Assay: immunoSEQ multiplex PCR; the TCRdb copy retains only in-frame clones and omits some. The sample records about 97,000 clones, roughly 90% being singletons. In this sample, this clone turned up once. As yet, its antigen is unknown. V and J are TRBV19 and TRBJ2-1; D not resolved. This clonotype originated in an adult in good health. The sample consisted of peripheral blood, taken on day 0 of AZD1222 vaccination. The CDR3, as DNA: TGTGCCAGTAGTATAGAGAAGAGCTCCTACAATGAGCAGTTCTTC. This encodes CASSIEKSSYNEQFF.